This T cell receptor (beta chain) was profiled in a study of T cell responses to AZD1222 COVID-19 vaccine. The study's findings and limits: The reported proportion of spike-specific TCRs targeting unmutated variant regions was nearly half.

Analysis merged second doses at about 4 or about 12 weeks. As to this clone: What it binds is unknown.

This CDR3 comprises 19 residues. J was trimmed by 4 bases and V by 2 bases; bases with no gene match: 12. Looked up from germline, CDR1 is LGHDT and CDR2 is YNNKEL (reference sequence). Profiling relied on immunoSEQ multiplex PCR, and the TCRdb table lists in-frame clones only, not all of them. Seen here are around 140,000 clones, around nine tenths observed once, and the top ten hold about 9.4%. The sequence was obtained from an adult who received the AZD1222 COVID-19 vaccine. This rearrangement joins TRBV3-1 (or the pseudogene TRBV3-2) to TRBJ2-3; TRBD2 aligns across 13 bases. The source was peripheral blood, collected 28 days after the second AZD1222 dose. The CDR3 DNA reads TGTGCCAGCAGCCAACTAGTCCGGACTAGCGGGAGCATTGCAGATACGCAGTATTTT. Its translation is CASSQLVRTSGSIADTQYF.